Reported below is one TCR beta chain. The antigen is undetermined. These data are taken from a study of T cells in Graves' hyperthyroidism and ophthalmopathy. General study points: Ophthalmopathy was predicted by the model a median of roughly 6.7 months ahead of onset. Using 13 V-J features, a model discriminated ophthalmopathy from stable hyperthyroidism.

Germline CDR1 SGHTA, CDR2 FQGNSA. J was trimmed by 1 base and V by 4 bases; bases with no gene match: 3. CDR3 length: 15 residues. Amplified TCR beta CDR3 regions derived from RNA transcripts. Using the HTBI primer set, a first-round RT-PCR was run on the TCR CDR3. TCRdb re-called the multiplex PCR reads through MiXCR, storing one row per CDR3 protein. The sample includes about 760,000 distinct CDR3 sequences, approximately 36% of them seen just once. The chain uses TRBV7-2 and TRBJ2-2; 7 positions match TRBD1. The receptor was isolated from a woman aged 40 to 49 with Graves' hyperthyroidism. The sample was blood. The chain's CDR3 is CASSSNRGNTGELFF. For the CDR3, the DNA is TGTGCCAGCAGCTCTAACAGGGGGAACACCGGGGAGCTGTTTTTT.